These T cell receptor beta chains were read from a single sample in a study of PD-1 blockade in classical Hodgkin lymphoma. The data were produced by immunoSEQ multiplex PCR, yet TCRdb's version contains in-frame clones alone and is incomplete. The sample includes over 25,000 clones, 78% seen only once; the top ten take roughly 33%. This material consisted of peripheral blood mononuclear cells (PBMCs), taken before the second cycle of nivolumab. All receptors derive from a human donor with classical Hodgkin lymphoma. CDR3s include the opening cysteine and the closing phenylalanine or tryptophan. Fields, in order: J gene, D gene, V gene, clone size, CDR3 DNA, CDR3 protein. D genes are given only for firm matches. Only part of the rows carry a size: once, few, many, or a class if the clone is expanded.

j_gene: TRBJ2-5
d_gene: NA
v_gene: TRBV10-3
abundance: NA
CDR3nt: TGTGCCATCAGTGGTGGCGGAGAAGAGACCCAGTACTTC
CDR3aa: CAISGGGEETQYF

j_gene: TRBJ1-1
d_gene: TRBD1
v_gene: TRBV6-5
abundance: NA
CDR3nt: TGTGCCAGCAGATTCGGGACAGCGAACACTGAAGCTTTCTTT
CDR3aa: CASRFGTANTEAFF

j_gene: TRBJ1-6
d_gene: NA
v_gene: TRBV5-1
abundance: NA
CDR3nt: TGCGCCAGCAGCTTGACTGGAGAGAATTCACCCCTCCACTTT
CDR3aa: CASSLTGENSPLHF

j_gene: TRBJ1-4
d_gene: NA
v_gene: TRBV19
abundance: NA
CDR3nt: TGTGCCGCTCAGGCGGGGGACTCAACTAATGAAAAACTGTTTTTT
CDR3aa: CAAQAGDSTNEKLFF

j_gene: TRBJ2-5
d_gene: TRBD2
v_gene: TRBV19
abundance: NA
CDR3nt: TGTGCCACCCAGGGACTAGACCAAGAGACCCAGTACTTC
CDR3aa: CATQGLDQETQYF

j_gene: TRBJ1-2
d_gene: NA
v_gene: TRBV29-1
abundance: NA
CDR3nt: TGCAGCGTTGATAGGGGTGGCAGGGGTGGCTACACCTTC
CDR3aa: CSVDRGGRGGYTF

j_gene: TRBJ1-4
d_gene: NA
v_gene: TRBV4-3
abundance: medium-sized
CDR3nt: TGCGCCAGCAGCCAAGATGGTTGGACAGTCGAAGAAAAACTGTTTTTT
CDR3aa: CASSQDGWTVEEKLFF

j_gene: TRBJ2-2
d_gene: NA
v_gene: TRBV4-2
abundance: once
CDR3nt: TGTGCCAGCAAAGGGGGGCCGGAGACCGGGGAGCTGTTTTTT
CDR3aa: CASKGGPETGELFF

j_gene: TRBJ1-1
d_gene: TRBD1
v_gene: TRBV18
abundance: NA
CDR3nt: TGTGCCAGCTCTCCCTCTCAGGGGGCAGGAGCTTTCTTT
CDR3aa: CASSPSQGAGAFF

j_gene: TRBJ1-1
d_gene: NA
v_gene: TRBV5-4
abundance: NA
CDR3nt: TGTGCCAGCAGCCCACGCACAGGGCCTGAAGCTTTCTTT
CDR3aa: CASSPRTGPEAFF

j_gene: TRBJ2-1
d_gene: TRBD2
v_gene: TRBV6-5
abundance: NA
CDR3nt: TGTGCCAGCAGCCATCTAGCGGGGGGGAGTGAGCAGTTCTTC
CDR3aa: CASSHLAGGSEQFF

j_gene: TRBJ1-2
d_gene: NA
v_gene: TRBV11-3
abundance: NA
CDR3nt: TGTGCCAGCAGCTTACAGGGAGGGGGCTATGGCTACACCTTC
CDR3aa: CASSLQGGGYGYTF

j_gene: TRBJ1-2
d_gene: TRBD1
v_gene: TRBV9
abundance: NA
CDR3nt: TGTGCCAGCAGCGTGGGGGACAGGGGAGACTATGGCTACACCTTC
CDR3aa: CASSVGDRGDYGYTF

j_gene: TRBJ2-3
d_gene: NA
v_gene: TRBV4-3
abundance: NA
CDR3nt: TGCGCCAGCAGCCCCCGTGCTGTGGATACGCAGTATTTT
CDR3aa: CASSPRAVDTQYF

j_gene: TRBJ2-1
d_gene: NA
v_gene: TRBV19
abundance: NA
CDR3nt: TGTGCCAGTAGTATTGAGGTTTACTCCTACAATGAGCAGTTCTTC
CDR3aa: CASSIEVYSYNEQFF

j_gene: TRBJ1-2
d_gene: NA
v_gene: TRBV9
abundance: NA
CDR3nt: TGTGCCAGCGAATCGGGCAGCTATGGCTACACCTTC
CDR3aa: CASESGSYGYTF

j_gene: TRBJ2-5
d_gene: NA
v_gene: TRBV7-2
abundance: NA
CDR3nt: TGTGCCAGCAGCTCTAACAGGGCCAACCAAGGGACCCAGTACTTC
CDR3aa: CASSSNRANQGTQYF

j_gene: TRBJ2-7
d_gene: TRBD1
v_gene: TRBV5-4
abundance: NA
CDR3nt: TGTGCCAGCAGCTCCGCCGACAGGGGGGTAAACGAGCAGTACTTC
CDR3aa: CASSSADRGVNEQYF

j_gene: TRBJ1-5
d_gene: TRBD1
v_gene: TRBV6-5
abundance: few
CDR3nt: TGTGCCAGCAGAGGCGGGACAGGGGCTCAGCCCCAGCATTTT
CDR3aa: CASRGGTGAQPQHF

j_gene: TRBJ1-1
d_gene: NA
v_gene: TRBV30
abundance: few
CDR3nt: TGTGCCTTAGGGAACACTGAAGCTTTCTTT
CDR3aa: CALGNTEAFF

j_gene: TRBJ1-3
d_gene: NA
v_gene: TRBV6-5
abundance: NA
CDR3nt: TGTGCCAGCAGTTACGGTGGCCTCTCTGGAAACACCATATATTTT
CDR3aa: CASSYGGLSGNTIYF

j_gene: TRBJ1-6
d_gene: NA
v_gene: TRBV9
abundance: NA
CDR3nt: TGTGCCAGCAGCGTAGGGCAGGTTAGCTCACCCCTCCACTTT
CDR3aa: CASSVGQVSSPLHF

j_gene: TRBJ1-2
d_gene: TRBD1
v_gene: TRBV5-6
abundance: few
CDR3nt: TGTGCCAGCAGCTCCGGTGAGACAGGGACTAGCTATGGCTACACCTTC
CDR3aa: CASSSGETGTSYGYTF

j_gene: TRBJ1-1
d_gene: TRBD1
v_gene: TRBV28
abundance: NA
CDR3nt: TGTGCCAGCAGTTTGCCCGACAGGGTGGGTTCAGAAGCTTTCTTT
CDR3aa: CASSLPDRVGSEAFF

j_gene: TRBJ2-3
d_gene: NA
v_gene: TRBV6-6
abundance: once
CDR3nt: TGTGCCAGCGACCGGGACCCCACAGATACGCAGTATTTT
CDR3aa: CASDRDPTDTQYF

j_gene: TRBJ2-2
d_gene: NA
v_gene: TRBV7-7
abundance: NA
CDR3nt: TGTGCTAGCAGCCAAGTCGTCGCCACCGGGGAGCTGTTTTTT
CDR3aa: CASSQVVATGELFF

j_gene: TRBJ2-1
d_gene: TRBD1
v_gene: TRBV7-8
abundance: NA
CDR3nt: TGTGCCAGCAGCACGACAGGGGTGGCCAATGAGCAGTTCTTC
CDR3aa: CASSTTGVANEQFF

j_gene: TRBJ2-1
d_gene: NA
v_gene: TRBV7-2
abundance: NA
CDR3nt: TGTGCCAGCAGCTTTGGCGGGGGCTATCGTGAGCAGTTCTTC
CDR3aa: CASSFGGGYREQFF

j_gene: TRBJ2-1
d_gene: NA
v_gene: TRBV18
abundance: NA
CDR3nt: TGTGCCAGCTCACCACCGTCCGGGGGCGATCGGTTCTTC
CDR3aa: CASSPPSGGDRFF

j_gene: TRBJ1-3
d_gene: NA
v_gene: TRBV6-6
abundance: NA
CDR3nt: TGTGCCAGCAGCCCACCAGGGCAGGGAAACACCATATATTTT
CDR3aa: CASSPPGQGNTIYF

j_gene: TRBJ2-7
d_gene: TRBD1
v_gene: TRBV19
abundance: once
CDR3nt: TGTGCCAGTAGTTTCGACAGGGGACCCTACGAGCAGTACTTC
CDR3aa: CASSFDRGPYEQYF

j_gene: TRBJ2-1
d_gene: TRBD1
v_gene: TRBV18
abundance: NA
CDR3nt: TGTGCCAGCTCTCCAGGGGGCGGCAATGAGCAGTTCTTC
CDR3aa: CASSPGGGNEQFF